Below, 8 T cell receptor beta chains from the same sample are listed, as sequenced in a study of cytomegalovirus exposure and HLA in healthy donors. Primers for the PCR totalled 60 Vbeta and 13 Jbeta. Assay: immunoSEQ multiplex PCR; the TCRdb copy retains only in-frame clones and omits some. The top ten clones hold more than 9.5% of a sample with some 150,000 clones, 80% of them seen once. The material sequenced was PBMCs. The receptors were sampled from a man between 18 and 35 years old in good health and CMV-seropositive.

The rearrangement links TRBV5-6 to TRBJ2-1; 7 bases align to TRBD2. With V trimmed by 0 bases and J by 3 bases, 3 bases remained unmatched. This CDR3 region has 15 residues. Germline CDR1 and CDR2: SGHDT and YYEEEE. The CDR3 region has the DNA TGTGCCAGCAGCTTGGTTGCGGGGGACTACAATGAGCAGTTCTTC. This sequence encodes CASSLVAGDYNEQFF.

The chain joins TRBV5-1 to TRBJ2-2; D is perhaps TRBD1 (6 bases). From germline, CDR1 is SGHRS and CDR2 YFSETQ. V was clipped by 5 bases and J by 5 bases, with 10 bases between them. The CDR3 spans 13 residues. The CDR3 sequence is CASSTGSTGELFF. In DNA form, the CDR3 reads TGCGCCAGCAGTACAGGGTCGACCGGGGAGCTGTTTTTT.

This clone was picked up a small number of times. V and J are TRBV6-6 and TRBJ2-2; possible D gene TRBD2, 5 bases. V gave up 3 bases and J gave up 6 bases, with 17 bases separating them. The V gene's germline CDR1 is MNHNY and CDR2 SVGAGI (reference sequence). The CDR3 consists of 16 residues. CDR3 coding DNA: TGTGCCAGCAGTTATACTGCTGGGAACGGGGCCGGGGAGCTGTTTTTT. Translation gives CASSYTAGNGAGELFF.

The chain links TRBV29-1 to TRBJ2-1; a possible D gene is TRBD2 (5 bases). V lost 2 bases and J 5 bases, leaving 10 bases between the germline ends. The germline gives CDR1 SQVTM, CDR2 ANQGSEA. The CDR3 totals 13 residues. CDR3 bases: TGCAGCGTTGAAAAAGTGCGGGACAATGAGCAGTTCTTC. Protein sequence: CSVEKVRDNEQFF.

The chain links TRBV12-5 to TRBJ1-2, with D possibly TRBD1 on 6 matching bases. V lost 9 bases, J lost 9 bases, and 17 bases lay in between. This CDR3 comprises 12 residues. CDR1 LGHNT and CDR2 FRNRAP come from the germline V gene. The DNA of the CDR3 is TGTGCTAGCACCACGAGACAGGCTCGCTACACCTTC. It translates to CASTTRQARYTF. The full variable domain, completed using reference TRBV12-5 and TRBJ1-2, is DARVTQTPRHKVTEMGQEVTMRCQPILGHNTVFWYRQTMMQGLELLAYFRNRAPLDDSGMPKDRFSAEMPDATLATLKIQPSEPRDSAVYFCASTTRQARYTFGSGTRLTVV.

The chain couples TRBV13 to TRBJ2-7; D not certain. Germline V CDR1 and CDR2: PRHDT, FYEKMQ (reference sequence). V dropped 3 bases and J dropped 2 bases, with 5 bases sitting between them. The CDR3 spans 12 residues. In DNA form, the CDR3 reads TGTGCCAGCAGCTTGACACCCTACGAGCAGTACTTC. Its translation is CASSLTPYEQYF.

This clone is labeled as medium-sized. The chain has TRBV28 and TRBJ1-1, with a tentative D call TRBD1 (6 bases). Between the trimmed V and J ends, which lost 6 bases and 7 bases, there was a span of 9 bases. The germline gives CDR1 MDHEN, CDR2 SYDVKM. This CDR3 contains 11 residues. The CDR3 nucleotides read TGTGCCAGCAGCAGGGGAGTTGAAGCTTTCTTT. Encoded protein: CASSRGVEAFF.

This rearrangement joins TRBV25-1 to TRBJ1-1; 12 bases are shared with TRBD1. This CDR3 spans 14 amino acids. Trimming took 6 bases from V and 5 from J; bases not matched to a gene: 4. Looked up from germline, CDR1 is MGHDK and CDR2 is SYGVNS. CDR3 sequence (DNA): TGTGCCAGCAGGGGACAGGGGGCTTGGACTGAAGCTTTCTTT. Protein product: CASRGQGAWTEAFF.